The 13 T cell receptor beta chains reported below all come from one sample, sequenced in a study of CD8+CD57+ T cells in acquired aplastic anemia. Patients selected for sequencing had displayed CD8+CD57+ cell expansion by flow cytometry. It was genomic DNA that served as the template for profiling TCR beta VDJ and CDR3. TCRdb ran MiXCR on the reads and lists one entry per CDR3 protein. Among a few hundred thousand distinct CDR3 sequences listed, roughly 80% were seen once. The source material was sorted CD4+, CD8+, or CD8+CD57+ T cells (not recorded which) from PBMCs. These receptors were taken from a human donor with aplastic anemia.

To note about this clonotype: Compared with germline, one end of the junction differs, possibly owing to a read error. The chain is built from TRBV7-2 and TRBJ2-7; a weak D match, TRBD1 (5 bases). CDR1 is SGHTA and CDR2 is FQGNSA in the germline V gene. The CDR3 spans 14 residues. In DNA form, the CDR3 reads TGTGCCAGCAGCTTCGTGCAGGGTAACTACAAGCAGTACTTC. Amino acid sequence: CASSFVQGNYKQYF.

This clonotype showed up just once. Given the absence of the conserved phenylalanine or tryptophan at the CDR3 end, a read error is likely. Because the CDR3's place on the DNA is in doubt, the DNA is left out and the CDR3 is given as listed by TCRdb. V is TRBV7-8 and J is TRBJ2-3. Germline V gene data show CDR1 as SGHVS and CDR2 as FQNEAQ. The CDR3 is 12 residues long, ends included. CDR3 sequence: CASSLAGDTDYY.

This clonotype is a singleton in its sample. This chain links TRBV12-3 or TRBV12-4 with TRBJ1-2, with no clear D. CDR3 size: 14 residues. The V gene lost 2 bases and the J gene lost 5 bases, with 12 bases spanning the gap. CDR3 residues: CASSLSSAAYGYTF. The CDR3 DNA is TGTGCCAGCAGTTTATCGTCGGCAGCTTATGGCTACACCTTC.

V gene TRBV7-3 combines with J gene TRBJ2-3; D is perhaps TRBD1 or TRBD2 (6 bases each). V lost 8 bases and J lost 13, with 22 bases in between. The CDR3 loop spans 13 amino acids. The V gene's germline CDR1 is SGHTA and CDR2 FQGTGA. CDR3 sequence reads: CASGDGGRGSEYF. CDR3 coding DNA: TGTGCCAGCGGCGACGGGGGCAGAGGTTCGGAGTATTTT.

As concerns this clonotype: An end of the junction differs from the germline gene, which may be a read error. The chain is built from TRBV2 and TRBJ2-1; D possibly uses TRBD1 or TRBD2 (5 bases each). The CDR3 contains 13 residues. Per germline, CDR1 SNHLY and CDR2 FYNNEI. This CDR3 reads CASGDGGKHEQFF. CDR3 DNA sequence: TGTGCCAGCGGTGATGGGGGTAAGCATGAGCAGTTCTTC. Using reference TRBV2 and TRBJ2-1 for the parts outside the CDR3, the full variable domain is EPEVTQTPSHQVTQMGQEVILRCVPISNHLYFYWYRQILGQKVEFLVSFYNNEISEKSEIFDDQFSVERPDGSNFTLKIRSTKLEDSAMYFCASGDGGKHEQFFGPGTRLTVL.

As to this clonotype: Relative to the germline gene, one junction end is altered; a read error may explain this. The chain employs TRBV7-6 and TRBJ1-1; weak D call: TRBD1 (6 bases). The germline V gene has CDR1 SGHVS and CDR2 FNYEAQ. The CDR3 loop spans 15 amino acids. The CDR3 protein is CASSAGGGAPPDAFF. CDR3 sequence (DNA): TGTGCCAGCAGCGCGGGGGGGGGGGCACCCCCTGACGCTTTCTTT.

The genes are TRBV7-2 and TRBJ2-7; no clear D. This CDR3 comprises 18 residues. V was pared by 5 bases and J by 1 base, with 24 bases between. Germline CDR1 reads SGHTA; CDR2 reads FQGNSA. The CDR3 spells CASSAQLHETQYSYEQYV. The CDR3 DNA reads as TGTGCCAGCAGCGCTCAACTTCACGAGACCCAGTATTCCTACGAGCAGTACGTC.

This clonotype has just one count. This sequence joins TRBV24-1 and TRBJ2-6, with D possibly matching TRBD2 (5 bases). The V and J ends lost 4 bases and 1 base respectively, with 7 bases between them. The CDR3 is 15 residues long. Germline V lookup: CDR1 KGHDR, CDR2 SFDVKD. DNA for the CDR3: TGTGCCACCAGTGACGGGGTTTCTGGGGCCAACGTCCTGACTTTC. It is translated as CATSDGVSGANVLTF.

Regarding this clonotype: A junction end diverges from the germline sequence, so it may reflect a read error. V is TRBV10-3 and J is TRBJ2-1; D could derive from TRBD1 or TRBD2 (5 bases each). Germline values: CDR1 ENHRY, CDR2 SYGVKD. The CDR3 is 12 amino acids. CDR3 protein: CASSIGTFEQFF. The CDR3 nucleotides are TGTGCCAGCAGTATAGGGACGTTTGAGCAGTTCTTC.

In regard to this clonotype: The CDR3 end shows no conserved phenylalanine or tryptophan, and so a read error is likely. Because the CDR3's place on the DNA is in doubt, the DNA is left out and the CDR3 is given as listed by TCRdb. The CDR3 is CASRFPPDGTAL. The V gene is TRBV7-8, the J gene TRBJ2-5; the D call TRBD1 from the table was never checked on the DNA. A total of 12 residues make up the CDR3, ends included. Per germline, CDR1 SGHVS and CDR2 FQNEAQ.

CDR3 amino acids: CASSSRTSGGPGGFF. In nucleotides, the CDR3 is TGTGCCAGCAGCTCCCGGACTAGCGGGGGCCCAGGGGGGTTCTTT. This chain joins TRBV7-7 and TRBJ1-1; 7 nucleotides agree with TRBD1. Germline CDR1 is SSHAT and CDR2 is FNYEAQ (reference sequence). The trim removed 4 bases at V and 14 bases at J, leaving 19 bases unmatched. This CDR3 has 15 amino acids. The complete variable domain, with remaining parts taken from reference TRBV7-7 and TRBJ1-1, reads GAGVSQSPRYKVTKRGQDVTLRCDPISSHATLYWYQQALGQGPEFLTYFNYEAQPDKSGLPSDRFSAERPEGSISTLTIQRTEQRDSAMYRCASSSRTSGGPGGFFGQGTRLTVV.

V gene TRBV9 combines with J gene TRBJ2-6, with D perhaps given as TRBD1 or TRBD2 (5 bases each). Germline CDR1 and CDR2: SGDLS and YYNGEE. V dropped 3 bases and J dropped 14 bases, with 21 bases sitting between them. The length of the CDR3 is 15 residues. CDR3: CASSAGSAGAHLLTF. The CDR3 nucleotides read TGTGCCAGCAGCGCAGGGAGCGCTGGGGCTCACCTCCTGACTTTC.

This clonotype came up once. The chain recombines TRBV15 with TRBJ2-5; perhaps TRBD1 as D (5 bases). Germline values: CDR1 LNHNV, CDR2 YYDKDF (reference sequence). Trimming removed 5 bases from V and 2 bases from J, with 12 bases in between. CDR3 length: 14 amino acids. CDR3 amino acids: CATSSPQGQETQYF. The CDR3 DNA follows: TGTGCCACCAGCTCCCCGCAGGGACAAGAGACCCAGTACTTC.